The clone carrying this TCR beta chain has a single count. The data are from a study of blood T cell repertoires in COVID-19. Overall study: Some COVID-19 samples were acute and others convalescent; all came from the United States, Italy and Spain. Nucleic acid was either cDNA or gDNA, and it came from T cells, B-cell-depleted T cells, or PBMCs.

The CDR3 is 15 residues long. Trimming shortened V by 5 bases and J by 11 bases, and 24 bases separated the two germline ends. Per germline, CDR1 MDHEN and CDR2 SYDVKM. Here immunoSEQ multiplex PCR was the method, and the copy in TCRdb shows in-frame clones only, minus some. Of roughly 32,000 clones in the sample, around 85% were seen once. The receptor was derived from a man in his 60s with active or convalescent COVID-19. The rearrangement uses TRBV28 and TRBJ1-1; possibly TRBD1 for D (5 bases). The specimen was peripheral blood. The CDR3, as DNA: TGTGCCAGCAGTCTAATGTACCGGGACTCGGTGGAGGCTTTCTTT. As protein: CASSLMYRDSVEAFF.